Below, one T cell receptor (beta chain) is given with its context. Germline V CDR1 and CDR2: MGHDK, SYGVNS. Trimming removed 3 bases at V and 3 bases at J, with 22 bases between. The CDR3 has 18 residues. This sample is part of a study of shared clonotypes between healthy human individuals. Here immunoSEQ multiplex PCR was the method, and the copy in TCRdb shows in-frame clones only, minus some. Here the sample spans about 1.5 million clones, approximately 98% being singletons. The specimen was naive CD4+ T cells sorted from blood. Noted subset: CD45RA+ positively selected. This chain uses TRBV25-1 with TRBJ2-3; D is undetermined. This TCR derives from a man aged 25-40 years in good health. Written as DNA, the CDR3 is TGTGCCAGCAGTGACAGGTCCCGCCCCCAAGGGTGGACAGATACGCAGTATTTT. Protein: CASSDRSRPQGWTDTQYF.